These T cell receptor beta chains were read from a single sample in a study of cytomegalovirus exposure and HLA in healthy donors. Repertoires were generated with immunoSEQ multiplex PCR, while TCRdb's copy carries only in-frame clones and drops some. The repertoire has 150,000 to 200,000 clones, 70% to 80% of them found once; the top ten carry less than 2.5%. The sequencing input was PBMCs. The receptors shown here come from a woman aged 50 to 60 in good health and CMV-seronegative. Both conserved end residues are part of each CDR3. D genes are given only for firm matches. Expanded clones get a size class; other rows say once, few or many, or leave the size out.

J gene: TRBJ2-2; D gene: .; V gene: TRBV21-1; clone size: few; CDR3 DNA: TGTGCCAGCAGCAAATCCGCAGTAGAGGTGCCAACAGGGGGTCTAACCGCCGGGGAGCTGTTTTTT; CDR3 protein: CASSKSAVEVPTGGLTAGELFF
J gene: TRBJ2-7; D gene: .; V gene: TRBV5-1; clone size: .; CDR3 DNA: TGCGCCAGCAGCTTGGCCCCGGACACGATCTACGAGCAGTACTTC; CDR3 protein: CASSLAPDTIYEQYF
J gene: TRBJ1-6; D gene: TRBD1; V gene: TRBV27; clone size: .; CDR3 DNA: TGTGCCAGCAGTCCCCGCCAGGGGGCCGGGGTCCCAAACTCCTATAATTCACCCCTCCACTTT; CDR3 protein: CASSPRQGAGVPNSYNSPLHF
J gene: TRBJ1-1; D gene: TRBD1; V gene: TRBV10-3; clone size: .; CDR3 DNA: TGTGCCACCGGACAGGGGAACACTGAAGCTTTCTTT; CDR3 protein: CATGQGNTEAFF
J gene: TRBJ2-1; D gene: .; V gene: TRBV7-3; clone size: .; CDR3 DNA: TGTGCCAGCAGCTCGAGGAAGGGGAATGAGCAGTTCTTC; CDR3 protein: CASSSRKGNEQFF
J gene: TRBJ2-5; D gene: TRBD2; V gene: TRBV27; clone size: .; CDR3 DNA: TGTGCCAGCAGTTTTGGTCTAGCGGGAGAGACCCAGTACTTC; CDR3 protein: CASSFGLAGETQYF
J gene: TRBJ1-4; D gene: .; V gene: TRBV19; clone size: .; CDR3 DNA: TGTGCCAGTAGGCAACTCGACCAGGCGAGTGAAAAACTGTTTTTT; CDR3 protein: CASRQLDQASEKLFF
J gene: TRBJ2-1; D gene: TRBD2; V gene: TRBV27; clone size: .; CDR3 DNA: TGTGCCAGCCGGGCTAGCGGGAGTTTCAATGAGCAGTTCTTC; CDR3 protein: CASRASGSFNEQFF
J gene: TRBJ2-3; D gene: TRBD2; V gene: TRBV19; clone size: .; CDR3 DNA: TGTGCCAGTAGAAGGCGGGAGGGCTATACAGATACGCAGTATTTT; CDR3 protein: CASRRREGYTDTQYF
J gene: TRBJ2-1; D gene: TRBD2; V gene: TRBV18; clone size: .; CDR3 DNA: TGTGCCAGCTCACCCCGGGAGGCGCCCAATGAGCAGTTCTTC; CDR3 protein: CASSPREAPNEQFF
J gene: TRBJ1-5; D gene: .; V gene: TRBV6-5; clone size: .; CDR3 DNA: TGTGCCAGCAGACCCCCAGGGGCCAGCAATCAGCCCCAGCATTTT; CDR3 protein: CASRPPGASNQPQHF
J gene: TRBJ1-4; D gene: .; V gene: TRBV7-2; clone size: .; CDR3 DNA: TGTGCCTCCCGAGGGGGTGTTAATGAAAAACTGTTTTTT; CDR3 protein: CASRGGVNEKLFF
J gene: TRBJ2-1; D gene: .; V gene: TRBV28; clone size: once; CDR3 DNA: TGTGCCAGCATTCCGGGGAGATCTCCCTACAATGAGCAGTTCTTC; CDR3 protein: CASIPGRSPYNEQFF
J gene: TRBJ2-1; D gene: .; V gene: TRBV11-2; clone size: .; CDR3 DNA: TGTGCCAGCAGCTTAGCGGCAGGGCTAGGCAATGAGCAGTTCTTC; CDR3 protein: CASSLAAGLGNEQFF
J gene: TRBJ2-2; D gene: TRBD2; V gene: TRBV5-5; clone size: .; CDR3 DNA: TGTGCCAGCTTAAGGACTAGCGGGATGGGGGTCACCGGGGAGCTGTTTTTT; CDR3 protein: CASLRTSGMGVTGELFF
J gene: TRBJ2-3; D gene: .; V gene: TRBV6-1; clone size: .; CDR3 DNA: TGTGCCAGCAGTGAACGGGGGTCACCGCGAGATACGCAGTATTTT; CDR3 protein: CASSERGSPRDTQYF